The present entry profiles one TCR beta chain with its context. V was pared by 2 bases and J by 5 bases, with 2 bases of the junction left unmatched. The CDR3 length is 15 residues. Germline assignment: CDR1 KGHSH and CDR2 LQKENI. Time point specified: inflamed ileum from the surgical specimen. This entry comes from a study of T cell repertoires in ileal Crohn's disease. About the study: At surgery, 30% to 35% of patients smoked, with median disease duration roughly 8.3 years.

Profiled with immunoSEQ multiplex PCR; TCRdb holds only in-frame clones, not every one. The table lists about 11,000 clones, roughly 91% of them singletons. This chain joins TRBV18 and TRBJ1-5, with 11 bases aligning to TRBD1. The clonotype comes from an adult with Crohn's disease. The sample was ileal tissue. CDR3 in DNA: TGTGCCAGCTCACCAAGGACAGGGGGCGATCAGCCCCAGCATTTT. Amino acid sequence: CASSPRTGGDQPQHF.